This record covers a single T cell receptor beta chain. Its antigen is currently unknown. TCRdb fed the reads into MiXCR, producing one record per CDR3 protein. The data contain about 190,000 distinct CDR3 sequences, 28% of them singletons. This sample was taken from a study of T cell repertoires in cytomegalovirus infection. The CDR3 spans 15 residues. Germline CDR1 reads SGHTA; CDR2 reads FQGNSA. The ends lost 5 bases at V and 0 bases at J; junction bases unmatched: 3. Notes on the study in general: Summed frequency of shared TCR beta families picked out CMV carriers who also had the relevant HLA.

The sequencing input was PBMCs. The origin of this receptor is a human donor in good health (CMV status not recorded). Some clones in this sample may be carry-over from other donors' samples. The gene calls are TRBV7-2 and TRBJ1-1, with 10 positions matching TRBD1. CDR3 nucleotides: TGTGCCAGCAGCCGACAGGGGGCTATGAACACTGAAGCTTTCTTT. It codes for CASSRQGAMNTEAFF.